The clone carrying this T cell receptor (beta chain) was observed a handful of times. Antigen: not known. The sample originates from a study of T cell repertoires in aging, cancer and after chemotherapy. Turning to the study itself: Paired samples before and after chemotherapy came from glioblastoma patients receiving temozolomide-based therapy. Study-wide results and limits: In healthy donors, age-related TCR diversity loss mainly reflected lost richness. No conclusions about immunological memory after chemotherapy can be drawn from the repertoire data.

Peripheral blood genomic DNA, not sorted cells or RNA, was the template. The CDR3 has 16 residues. V lost 5 bases to trimming and J lost 6 bases; unmatched junction nucleotides: 7. Germline V lookup: CDR1 MNHEY, CDR2 SVGEGT. TRB rearrangements spanning V, D and J were amplified using mixed TRB-A/B primers. Each CDR3 protein is one row after TCRdb ran MiXCR on the multiplex PCR reads. The sample gives 2,500 to 3,500 distinct CDR3 sequences, 33% of which show up once; roughly two thirds is in the top ten. The chain recombines TRBV6-2 or TRBV6-3 with TRBJ2-2; the match to TRBD2 covers 12 bases. The sequenced sample was blood. This sequence was found in a human donor with a solid tumor. The chain's CDR3 is CASSRRTSGEAGELFF. The CDR3 nucleotides are TGTGCCAGCAGTCGACGGACTAGCGGGGAAGCCGGGGAGCTGTTTTTT.